This T cell receptor (beta chain) stems from a study of CD8 T cells in ankylosing spondylitis. Study results and caveats: It was reported that disease-linked clones were significantly enriched in matched ankylosing spondylitis synovial fluid. Some of the motif variants had earlier been found in reactive arthritis patients' fluid and blood. It appeared that ankylosing spondylitis blood was characterized by a TCR beta motif of under ten highly homologous variants.

Quantitative 5'-RACE with molecular barcodes generated TCR beta libraries. TCRdb used MiXCR to reprocess the 5' RACE reads, holding one entry per CDR3 protein. This table has over 110,000 distinct CDR3 sequences, 8% to 9% appearing once. V dropped 3 bases and J dropped 1 base, with 9 bases sitting between them. Per the germline V gene, CDR1 is SGHTA and CDR2 is FQGNSA. The CDR3 covers 14 residues. A note on this clonotype: As yet, its antigen is unknown.

The material sequenced was synovial fluid, either unsorted or a sorted T cell fraction (not recorded which). The sequence was collected from a male donor with ankylosing spondylitis. This chain uses TRBV7-2 with TRBJ2-5; weak D call: TRBD2 (7 bases). The DNA for the CDR3 is TGTGCCAGCAGCTTGGCGGGGGCCCAAGAGACCCAGTACTTC. It is translated as CASSLAGAQETQYF.